Listed below are T cell receptor beta chains from one sample, sequenced in a study of blood T cell repertoires in COVID-19. Assay: immunoSEQ multiplex PCR; the TCRdb copy retains only in-frame clones and omits some. Among some 170,000 clones listed, approximately 80% were seen once. Source material: peripheral blood. The source is a human donor in a cohort sampled during active COVID-19. CDR3s include the opening cysteine and the closing phenylalanine or tryptophan. The D gene is left open where the match is weak. Size tells how often a clone was seen (once, few, many) or the class of an expanded clone, and some rows leave it out.

clone size: NA; J gene: TRBJ2-1; D gene: NA; V gene: TRBV7-9; CDR3 DNA: TGTGCCAGCAGCCGGGGGGCCAGGGGTGATGAGCAGTTCTTC; CDR3 protein: CASSRGARGDEQFF
clone size: NA; J gene: TRBJ1-1; D gene: NA; V gene: TRBV18; CDR3 DNA: TGTGCCAGCTCGCCGGCGAGGGTAGGCACTGAAGCTTTCTTT; CDR3 protein: CASSPARVGTEAFF
clone size: NA; J gene: TRBJ2-7; D gene: NA; V gene: TRBV12-3/TRBV12-4; CDR3 DNA: TGTGCCAGCAGTGCGGGTTATTACGAGCAGTACTTC; CDR3 protein: CASSAGYYEQYF
clone size: NA; J gene: TRBJ2-1; D gene: NA; V gene: TRBV7-2; CDR3 DNA: TGTGCCAGCAGCTCCCCCCCCCGGGGTTACAATGAGCAGTTCTTC; CDR3 protein: CASSSPPRGYNEQFF
clone size: NA; J gene: TRBJ1-6; D gene: TRBD1; V gene: TRBV5-4; CDR3 DNA: TGTGCCAGCAGCTCAGGACAGGAGTTTAATTCACCCCTCCACTTT; CDR3 protein: CASSSGQEFNSPLHF
clone size: NA; J gene: TRBJ1-2; D gene: TRBD1; V gene: TRBV11-3; CDR3 DNA: TGTGCCAGCAGCTTATGGGGACAGGTCTATGGCTACACCTTC; CDR3 protein: CASSLWGQVYGYTF
clone size: NA; J gene: TRBJ2-1; D gene: NA; V gene: TRBV2; CDR3 DNA: TGTGCCAGCAGTGAAGCCAGAGCAGGGTCATACAATGAGCAGTTCTTC; CDR3 protein: CASSEARAGSYNEQFF
clone size: NA; J gene: TRBJ1-3; D gene: TRBD1; V gene: TRBV30; CDR3 DNA: TGTGCCTGGAGTCCCCCGACAGGGGCCATATATTTT; CDR3 protein: CAWSPPTGAIYF
clone size: NA; J gene: TRBJ1-1; D gene: TRBD1; V gene: TRBV10-1; CDR3 DNA: TGCGCCAGCAGTGATTCGACAGGGTCAGCTTTCTTT; CDR3 protein: CASSDSTGSAFF
clone size: once; J gene: TRBJ1-2; D gene: NA; V gene: TRBV19; CDR3 DNA: TGTGCCAGTAGGCCCTCGACATTAGATGGCTACACCTTC; CDR3 protein: CASRPSTLDGYTF